These 27 T cell receptor beta chains share one sample of origin, sequenced in a study of Graves' ophthalmopathy and Graves' hyperthyroidism. The study amplified TCR beta CDR3 regions using RNA transcripts. First-round RT-PCR employed HTBI primers, with a second-round multiplex PCR after it. Each CDR3 protein is one row after TCRdb ran MiXCR on the multiplex PCR reads. The sample lists 600,000 to 650,000 distinct CDR3 sequences, over 20% seen once, with 7.1% in the top ten. The sample comprised peripheral blood. Source of these receptors: a young woman with stable Graves' hyperthyroidism. Some clones in this sample may be carry-over from other donors' samples.

The rearrangement uses TRBV4-2 and TRBJ2-7; TRBD1 matches at 7 bases. The V segment lost 3 bases and the J segment 0 bases; nucleotides outside the gene matches: 5. CDR1 is LGHNA, CDR2 YNFKEQ, per germline. This CDR3 spans 15 amino acids. CDR3 residues: CASSHEGQFSYEQYF. Here the CDR3 DNA reads TGTGCCAGCAGCCATGAGGGACAGTTCTCCTACGAGCAGTACTTC.

Many counts were recorded for this clonotype. The chain has TRBV12-3 or TRBV12-4 and TRBJ2-2, with a weak D call TRBD1 (7 bases). Trimming took 7 bases from V and 5 from J, leaving 20 bases between them. The CDR3 extends over 16 amino acids. The CDR3 loop reads CASTHGGRGYTGELFF. Written as DNA, the CDR3 is TGTGCCAGCACTCACGGGGGCAGGGGGTATACCGGGGAGCTGTTTTTT.

This clonotype came up many times. The V call is TRBV12-3 or TRBV12-4, the J call TRBJ1-1; the D is unclear. This CDR3 is built from 13 residues. The V and J ends lost 6 bases and 0 bases respectively, with 8 bases between them. The CDR3 DNA sequence: TGTGCCAGCAGCCCCTCTATGAACACTGAAGCTTTCTTT. It translates to CASSPSMNTEAFF.

The CDR3, as DNA: TGTGCCAGCAGTGAGAATCCGGGACCGACCATGAACACTGAAGCTTTCTTT. Amino acids: CASSENPGPTMNTEAFF. V and J are TRBV6-1 and TRBJ1-1, with D maybe TRBD1 (5 bases). This CDR3 has 17 amino acids. Trimming shortened V by 3 bases and J by 0 bases, and 17 bases separated the two germline ends. Germline CDR1 MNHNS, CDR2 SASEGT.

The chain recombines TRBV10-3 with TRBJ2-5; 8 bases map to TRBD1. The CDR3 contains 14 residues. J gave up 5 bases and V 4 bases, and 6 bases lay outside the gene matches. CDR1 ENHRY and CDR2 SYGVKD come from the germline V gene. The CDR3 here is CAISGQGPTETQYF. The CDR3 DNA is TGTGCCATCAGTGGACAGGGGCCTACCGAGACCCAGTACTTC.

The V and J genes are TRBV3-1 and TRBJ1-2; 9 bases are a match to TRBD1. Looked up from germline, CDR1 is LGHDT and CDR2 is YNNKEL (reference sequence). The CDR3 length is 14 residues. The junction had 10 bases not matched to a gene; V was cut back by 6 bases and J by 8 bases. The CDR3 loop is CASRLGQGLDGYTF. The CDR3 DNA follows: TGTGCCAGCAGACTTGGACAGGGGTTAGACGGCTACACCTTC.

This clonotype was seen many times. V usage is TRBV6-1 and J usage is TRBJ1-5; possibly TRBD1 for D (6 bases). V lost 3 bases, J lost 2 bases, and 8 bases lay in between. Germline values: CDR1 MNHNS, CDR2 SASEGT. The CDR3 spans 14 residues. CDR3 protein: CASSDRQGNQPQHF. The CDR3 DNA reads as TGTGCCAGCAGTGACCGACAGGGCAATCAGCCCCAGCATTTT.

This clonotype was observed at least ten times. The chain uses TRBV20-1 and TRBJ1-2; D remains unclear. In germline, CDR1 is DFQATT, CDR2 SNEGSKA (reference sequence). This CDR3 region has 15 residues. The V end lost 3 bases, the J end lost 0 bases, and 14 bases lay between the germline ends. DNA for the CDR3: TGCAGTGCTAGTAATGACGCCAGTTCTAACTATGGCTACACCTTC. Encoded protein: CSASNDASSNYGYTF.

The rearrangement joins TRBV12-3 or TRBV12-4 to TRBJ1-1; 10 bases agree with TRBD1. The CDR3 extends over 15 amino acids. Trimming removed 4 bases from V and 6 bases from J; junction bases left unmatched: 8. CDR3 amino acids: CASSWRTGGIPEAFF. The CDR3 DNA sequence: TGTGCCAGCAGTTGGAGGACAGGGGGAATCCCTGAAGCTTTCTTT.

The V call is TRBV2, the J call TRBJ1-3, with unresolved D. Trimming took off 1 base at V and 4 bases at J, with 11 bases between the two ends. The length of the CDR3 is 15 residues. Germline-derived CDR1 and CDR2 are SNHLY and FYNNEI. The CDR3 DNA reads as TGTGCCAGCAGTGAAGATTGGGTTTCGGGAAACACCATATATTTT. It specifies CASSEDWVSGNTIYF. Based on the CDR3 plus reference TRBV2 and TRBJ1-3, the full variable domain is EPEVTQTPSHQVTQMGQEVILRCVPISNHLYFYWYRQILGQKVEFLVSFYNNEISEKSEIFDDQFSVERPDGSNFTLKIRSTKLEDSAMYFCASSEDWVSGNTIYFGEGSWLTVV.

This clonotype was found many times. V is TRBV11-1 and J is TRBJ1-2, with a tentative D call TRBD1 (5 bases). Germline CDR1 reads SGHAT; CDR2 reads FQDESV (reference sequence). The V end was cut by 5 bases, the J end by 7 bases, with 20 bases between. The CDR3 is 15 residues long. CDR3 region: CASSLGPGTLSGYTF. CDR3 nucleotide sequence: TGTGCCAGCAGCCTCGGCCCCGGGACGTTGAGTGGCTACACCTTC. The full variable domain, with the rest looked up from reference TRBV11-1 and TRBJ1-2, is EAEVAQSPRYKITEKSQAVAFWCDPISGHATLYWYRQILGQGPELLVQFQDESVVDDSQLPKDRFSAERLKGVDSTLKIQPAELGDSAMYLCASSLGPGTLSGYTFGSGTRLTVV.

This clonotype was observed many times. The J gene is TRBJ1-1, the V gene TRBV19, with D uncertain. Trimming cost V 3 bases and J 7 bases, with 15 bases left between them. Looked up from germline, CDR1 is LNHDA and CDR2 is SQIVND (reference sequence). This CDR3 region has 14 residues. The CDR3 spells CASSMTFSGNEAFF. The CDR3 DNA reads as TGTGCCAGTAGTATGACGTTTAGTGGGAATGAAGCTTTCTTT.

The J gene is TRBJ1-5, the V gene TRBV28, with D possibly TRBD1 on 5 matching bases. Germline CDR1 and CDR2: MDHEN and SYDVKM. Trimming shortened V by 6 bases and J by 7 bases, and 16 bases separated the two germline ends. The CDR3 has 14 residues. CDR3 amino acids: CASSPQRGRQPQHF. The CDR3 DNA reads as TGTGCCAGCAGCCCCCAGCGGGGCCGACAGCCCCAGCATTTT.

The genes are TRBV28 and TRBJ1-1, with D uncertain. Between the trimmed V and J ends, which lost 7 bases and 5 bases, there was a span of 20 bases. CDR1 and CDR2 (germline): MDHEN, SYDVKM. This CDR3 spans 15 amino acids. The CDR3 loop reads CASTPPGSWETEAFF. The CDR3 bases are TGTGCCAGCACCCCCCCGGGCTCCTGGGAAACTGAAGCTTTCTTT.

This clonotype was counted ten times or more. This chain links TRBV28 with TRBJ1-5; D is unclear. CDR1 is MDHEN, CDR2 SYDVKM, per germline. V lost 8 bases and J lost 5, with 10 bases in between. The CDR3 spans 12 residues. The CDR3 sequence is CASLGMHQPQHF. CDR3 nucleotide sequence: TGTGCCAGCTTAGGGATGCATCAGCCCCAGCATTTT.

Many counts were recorded for this clonotype. The chain employs TRBV19 and TRBJ1-2; D is ambiguous. The CDR3 has 13 residues. Germline lookup yields CDR1 LNHDA and CDR2 SQIVND (reference sequence). V shed 3 bases and J shed 0 bases, with 5 bases lying between them. The CDR3 sequence: CASSIAANYGYTF. For the CDR3, the DNA is TGTGCCAGTAGTATCGCGGCTAACTATGGCTACACCTTC. Using reference TRBV19 and TRBJ1-2 for the parts outside the CDR3, the full variable domain is DGGITQSPKYLFRKEGQNVTLSCEQNLNHDAMYWYRQDPGQGLRLIYYSQIVNDFQKGDIAEGYSVSREKKESFPLTVTSAQKNPTAFYLCASSIAANYGYTFGSGTRLTVV.

This clonotype has a handful of counts. This rearrangement joins TRBV5-1 to TRBJ1-2; 7 bases match TRBD1. Germline V CDR1 and CDR2: SGHRS, YFSETQ. The CDR3 spans 19 residues. V dropped 3 bases and J dropped 0; count of bases not matched to a gene: 17. CDR3 in amino acids: CASSSDFGTAPSANYGYTF. The CDR3 nucleotides are TGCGCCAGCAGCTCAGACTTCGGGACAGCCCCGTCAGCTAACTATGGCTACACCTTC.

A note on this clonotype: The junction and the germline gene differ at one end; a read error may be behind it. The chain uses TRBV10-3 and TRBJ1-2; 7 nucleotides match TRBD1. CDR1 and CDR2 from the germline V gene are ENHRY and SYGVKD. This CDR3 has 13 residues. The CDR3 nucleotides read TGTGCCAGCAGTTACGCTCACAGGGGAGGCTACACCTTC. Translated: CASSYAHRGGYTF.

The chain carries TRBV11-2 and TRBJ2-6, with a tentative D call TRBD2 (6 bases). The CDR3 sequence is 20 residues long. Germline assignment: CDR1 SGHAT and CDR2 FQNNGV. V lost 0 bases and J lost 0, with 18 bases in between. The CDR3, as DNA: TGTGCCAGCAGCTTAGAAAGACGGCGGGGAGGCCACTCTGGGGCCAACGTCCTGACTTTC. Its protein product is CASSLERRRGGHSGANVLTF.

This clonotype has a count of ten or more. This chain links TRBV13 with TRBJ2-5; 15 nucleotides match TRBD2. The CDR3 has 18 amino acids. Germline V lookup: CDR1 PRHDT, CDR2 FYEKMQ (reference sequence). J gave up 2 bases and V 0 bases, and 4 bases lay outside the gene matches. The CDR3 DNA follows: TGTGCCAGCAGCTTAGGGAGGACTAGCGGGGGGGAGCAAGAGACCCAGTACTTC. Protein sequence: CASSLGRTSGGEQETQYF.

This clonotype was seen many times. The CDR3 nucleotides read TGTGCCACCAGCAGAGATCTCGGAGACAGGGACCACGAGCAGTACTTC. The encoded protein is CATSRDLGDRDHEQYF. The chain links TRBV15 to TRBJ2-7, with TRBD1 matching 7 bases. This CDR3 comprises 16 residues. Losses at the gene ends were 0 bases for V and 5 bases for J; bases not matched to a gene: 10. Germline V gene data show CDR1 as LNHNV and CDR2 as YYDKDF (reference sequence).

This clonotype was seen repeatedly, ten times or more. This CDR3 is CASSLDGSTSNYGYTF. CDR3 nucleotides: TGCGCCAGCAGCTTGGACGGAAGCACTTCTAACTATGGCTACACCTTC. The chain is built from TRBV5-1 and TRBJ1-2; D gene ambiguous. V was cut by 0 bases and J by 0 bases, with 12 bases left in between. This CDR3 spans 16 amino acids. Per germline, CDR1 SGHRS and CDR2 YFSETQ. The complete variable domain, with remaining parts taken from reference TRBV5-1 and TRBJ1-2, reads KAGVTQTPRYLIKTRGQQVTLSCSPISGHRSVSWYQQTPGQGLQFLFEYFSETQRNKGNFPGRFSGRQFSNSRSEMNVSTLELGDSALYLCASSLDGSTSNYGYTFGSGTRLTVV.

The chain carries TRBV29-1 and TRBJ1-1, with D maybe TRBD1 (5 bases). This CDR3 has 12 residues. Germline CDR1 and CDR2: SQVTM and ANQGSEA. V lost 6 bases, J lost 6 bases, and 14 bases lay in between. CDR3 in amino acids: CSVWQGKPEAFF. CDR3 coding DNA: TGCAGCGTGTGGCAGGGTAAGCCTGAAGCTTTCTTT.

The chain couples TRBV4-1 to TRBJ2-2; no definite D call. The CDR3 covers 14 residues. V was pared by 4 bases and J by 1 base, with 7 bases between. Per the germline V gene, CDR1 is MGHRA and CDR2 is YSYEKL. Here the CDR3 DNA reads TGCGCCAGCAGCCCAACAGAGAACACCGGGGAGCTGTTTTTT. Amino acid sequence: CASSPTENTGELFF.

Ten or more counts support this clonotype. The chain joins TRBV7-9 to TRBJ1-2; 8 bases map to TRBD1. This CDR3 region has 15 residues. CDR1 SEHNR and CDR2 FQNEAQ come from the germline V gene (reference sequence). The trim removed 5 bases at V and 3 bases at J, leaving 8 bases unmatched. This CDR3 is CASSGQGSWDYGYTF. The DNA of the CDR3 is TGTGCCAGCAGCGGACAGGGAAGCTGGGACTATGGCTACACCTTC.

This clonotype has a count of ten or more. V gene TRBV20-1 combines with J gene TRBJ1-5; 11 bases align to TRBD1. J gave up 2 bases and V 5 bases, and 8 bases lay outside the gene matches. The CDR3 length is 16 residues. Germline V lookup: CDR1 DFQATT, CDR2 SNEGSKA (reference sequence). For the CDR3, the DNA is TGCAGTGCTCCTCGGACAGGGGGCAATGGCAATCAGCCCCAGCATTTT. It encodes CSAPRTGGNGNQPQHF.

This rearrangement joins TRBV12-3 or TRBV12-4 to TRBJ2-7; 7 bases are a match to TRBD1. V shed 4 bases, J shed 5 bases, and the junction held 8 bases outside the gene matches. The CDR3 extends over 14 amino acids. The CDR3 protein is CASSSPTGFHEQYF. Here the CDR3 DNA reads TGTGCCAGCAGTTCCCCGACAGGGTTCCACGAGCAGTACTTC.